This T cell receptor (beta chain) emerged from a study of T cells after yellow fever vaccination. Broader study findings: Sorted repertoires could include abundant contaminating clonotypes from bulk cells. Weaker in magnitude, the secondary response showed a faster peak on day 5 versus 15.

Via MiXCR, TCRdb re-called the 5' RACE reads, giving one row per CDR3 protein. Here the sample spans approximately 550,000 distinct CDR3 sequences, about 19% being singletons. CDR1 is SGHTA and CDR2 is FQGNSA in the germline V gene. J lost 6 bases, V lost 3 bases, and 8 bases had no gene match. The length of the CDR3 is 15 residues. This clonotype has just a few counts. Its antigen is as yet unknown. This chain links TRBV7-2 with TRBJ2-3, with 8 positions matching TRBD2. The receptor comes from a man aged 25 to 40 who received the YFV17D yellow fever vaccine. The input for sequencing was PBMCs, taken 15 days after the yellow fever booster vaccination. The CDR3 loop is CASSFDGRAGDTQYF. CDR3 nucleotides: TGTGCCAGCAGCTTCGACGGGAGGGCTGGTGATACGCAGTATTTT. The full variable domain, with the rest looked up from reference TRBV7-2 and TRBJ2-3, is GAGVSQSPSNKVTEKGKDVELRCDPISGHTALYWYRQSLGQGLEFLIYFQGNSAPDKSGLPSDRFSAERTGGSVSTLTIQRTQQEDSAVYLCASSFDGRAGDTQYFGPGTRLTVL.